The text below deals with one TCR beta chain. Its antigen is as yet unknown. This entry is derived from a study of CD8+ T cells in alopecia areata. Study context: Affected scalp percentage gauged treated patients' severity. Whole-study results and caveats: It was observed that many expanded lesional clones persisted in scalp and blood during tofacitinib. For lesional scalp, especially alopecia totalis/universalis, clonality was higher than in normal scalp. Both scalp clonality and the expanded CD8+ clones among the top 100 showed a significant decrease with tofacitinib.

Sequencing relied on a cDNA template that was reverse transcribed from extracted RNA. The method was immunoSEQ multiplex PCR; TCRdb's version includes in-frame clones alone and lacks a portion of them. The table lists roughly 110,000 clones, 84% of them singletons. The CDR3 has 16 amino acids. Trimming took off 0 bases at V and 2 bases at J, with 11 bases between the two ends. The V gene's germline CDR1 is MNHEY and CDR2 SMNVEV (reference sequence). Stated treatment: oral pan-JAK inhibitor, 5-10 mg twice daily. This chain links TRBV27 with TRBJ2-1; D ambiguous. This TCR derives from a human donor with alopecia areata. The sequencing used CD8+ T cells sorted from blood, collected at week 24, from a patient treated with tofacitinib. The CDR3 bases are TGTGCCAGCAGTTTATCAACCGGGCCCCCCTACAATGAGCAGTTCTTC. This sequence encodes CASSLSTGPPYNEQFF.